Presented here are 18 T cell receptor beta chains from one specimen sequenced in a study of blood T cell repertoires in COVID-19. Sequencing used immunoSEQ multiplex PCR; TCRdb keeps in-frame clones, though not all of them. This table holds fewer than 150,000 clones, around 88% found once. The sequenced material came from peripheral blood. These TCRs come from a woman aged 45-65 years with active or convalescent COVID-19.

As to this clone: The identical CDR3 is also encoded by other nucleotide sequences in the sample. The CDR3 protein is CASSLGQGNSPLHF. CDR3 DNA sequence: TGTGCCAGCAGTCTCGGACAGGGGAATTCACCCCTCCACTTT. V usage is TRBV28 and J usage is TRBJ1-6; 9 bases are shared with TRBD1. V lost 5 bases, J lost 7 bases, and 3 bases stayed unmatched. This CDR3 is built from 14 residues. In germline, CDR1 is MDHEN, CDR2 SYDVKM.

The chain links TRBV6-1 to TRBJ2-7; 9 bases map to TRBD1. This CDR3 is built from 15 residues. CDR1 is MNHNS, CDR2 SASEGT, per germline. V lost 2 bases and J lost 4; bases outside the gene matches: 6. This chain's CDR3 is CASSEPGTGRYEQYF. As DNA, the CDR3 is TGTGCCAGCAGTGAACCCGGGACAGGGAGATACGAGCAGTACTTC.

The genes are TRBV28 and TRBJ2-6, with D maybe TRBD1 (6 bases). The CDR3 sequence is 16 residues long. Germline values: CDR1 MDHEN, CDR2 SYDVKM. V lost 5 bases to trimming and J lost 4 bases, with 15 bases between them. The DNA for the CDR3 is TGTGCCAGCAGTGTACCAACAGGGACCGGGGCCAACGTCCTGACTTTC. Its protein product is CASSVPTGTGANVLTF.

The count of this clone is one. The chain joins TRBV6-5 to TRBJ2-7, with TRBD2 matching 7 bases. Per the germline V gene, CDR1 is MNHEY and CDR2 is SVGAGI. This CDR3 has 11 amino acids. The CDR3 loop is CAGGGSYEQYF. CDR3 in DNA: TGTGCGGGGGGGGGCTCCTACGAGCAGTACTTC.

V is TRBV10-3 and J is TRBJ1-5; no clear D gene. This CDR3 has 12 residues. The germline gives CDR1 ENHRY, CDR2 SYGVKD. The ends were cut back, 2 bases at V and 5 bases at J, with 4 bases in the middle. In DNA form, the CDR3 reads TGTGCCATCAGTGAGCCTGATCAGCCCCAGCATTTT. Translation gives CAISEPDQPQHF.

The chain employs TRBV4-2 and TRBJ1-1; TRBD1 is a possible D gene (5 bases). V was trimmed by 6 bases and J by 5 bases, leaving 13 bases between them. The CDR3 has 13 amino acids. The germline gives CDR1 LGHNA, CDR2 YNFKEQ. Written as DNA, the CDR3 is TGTGCCAGCAGAGCGGGGGGATCGACTGAAGCTTTCTTT. It is translated as CASRAGGSTEAFF.

This chain links TRBV7-6 with TRBJ1-4; D possibly corresponds to TRBD1 (5 bases). Germline assignment: CDR1 SGHVS and CDR2 FNYEAQ. The CDR3 runs 18 residues. The germline V and J ends were trimmed by 0 bases and 3 bases, with 17 bases remaining between them. The chain's CDR3 is CASSLASGRVGANEKLFF. The DNA for the CDR3 is TGTGCCAGCAGCTTAGCAAGTGGCAGGGTTGGGGCTAATGAAAAACTGTTTTTT. Combining the CDR3 with reference TRBV7-6 and TRBJ1-4 gives the whole variable domain GAGVSQSPRYKVTKRGQDVALRCDPISGHVSLYWYRQALGQGPEFLTYFNYEAQQDKSGLPNDRFSAERPEGSISTLTIQRTEQRDSAMYRCASSLASGRVGANEKLFFGSGTQLSVL.

This sequence joins TRBV4-1 and TRBJ2-2; weak D call: TRBD1 (5 bases). Between the trimmed V and J ends, which lost 6 bases and 0 bases, there was a span of 5 bases. This CDR3 comprises 13 residues. Germline V gene lookup returns CDR1 MGHRA and CDR2 YSYEKL. CDR3 DNA sequence: TGCGCCAGCAGAGGGGCGAACACCGGGGAGCTGTTTTTT. This gives the protein CASRGANTGELFF.

This clone is a singleton in its sample. The chain joins TRBV6-5 to TRBJ2-5; possibly TRBD1 for D (5 bases). Trimming took off 2 bases at V and 5 bases at J, with 9 bases between the two ends. The CDR3 covers 13 residues. Germline V gene lookup returns CDR1 MNHEY and CDR2 SVGAGI. The CDR3 protein is CASSYPNRETQYF. The CDR3 DNA is TGTGCCAGCAGTTACCCTAACAGGGAGACCCAGTACTTC.

The chain joins TRBV2 to TRBJ2-2, with 9 nucleotides matching TRBD2. V trimming: 11 bases; J trimming: 3 bases; junction bases outside the gene matches: 10. CDR3 length: 15 amino acids. Germline lookup yields CDR1 SNHLY and CDR2 FYNNEI. The CDR3 loop is CAGILREGHTGELFF. As DNA, the CDR3 is TGTGCCGGAATATTGCGGGAGGGCCACACCGGGGAGCTGTTTTTT.

This clone came up a few times. This chain links TRBV5-1 with TRBJ2-7; 10 bases line up with TRBD2. Germline CDR1 SGHRS, CDR2 YFSETQ. Trimming cost V 4 bases and J 4 bases; bases outside gene matches: 8. The CDR3 is 15 amino acids. In nucleotides, the CDR3 is TGCGCCAGCAGCACGAATAGCGGGGGGCCTTACGAGCAGTACTTC. Translated, it gives CASSTNSGGPYEQYF.

The V call is TRBV3-1 (or the pseudogene TRBV3-2), the J call TRBJ1-1, with D hard to call. The V gene lost 4 bases and the J gene lost 1 base, with 10 bases spanning the gap. Germline CDR1 LGHDT, CDR2 YNNKEL (reference sequence). The length of the CDR3 is 14 residues. The CDR3 nucleotides are TGTGCCAGCAGCCCCGCTCAGGCGAACACTGAAGCTTTCTTT. Translated, it gives CASSPAQANTEAFF.

The chain uses TRBV7-8 and TRBJ2-7; D is unresolved. Trimming pared 5 bases from V and 2 bases from J, leaving 7 bases between. The V gene's germline CDR1 is SGHVS and CDR2 FQNEAQ. The CDR3 covers 12 residues. For the CDR3, the DNA is TGTGCCAGCAGCCCTAGACCCTACGAGCAGTACTTC. Translation: CASSPRPYEQYF.

This sequence joins TRBV28 and TRBJ1-4; tentatively, D is TRBD1 (5 bases). Germline loops: CDR1 MDHEN, CDR2 SYDVKM. The V and J ends lost 7 bases and 6 bases respectively, with 12 bases between them. The CDR3 is 13 amino acids. The CDR3 bases are TGTGCCAGCAATGGGGGGTGGGATGAAAAACTGTTTTTT. The encoded protein is CASNGGWDEKLFF.

This sequence joins TRBV11-1 and TRBJ2-1, with a possible D match to TRBD2 (5 bases). The CDR3 is 13 residues long. CDR1 SGHAT and CDR2 FQDESV come from the germline V gene (reference sequence). The ends were cut back, 1 base at V and 5 bases at J, with 6 bases in the middle. The DNA of the CDR3 is TGTGCCAGCAGCTTAGAACTAGACAATGAGCAGTTCTTC. Translation gives CASSLELDNEQFF.

CDR3 DNA: TGTGCCAGCAGCCTTGGGACTAGCGGCCTCTACGAGCAGTACTTC. It yields the protein CASSLGTSGLYEQYF. V and J are TRBV7-8 and TRBJ2-7, with 11 bases matching TRBD2. CDR1 and CDR2 from the germline V gene are SGHVS and FQNEAQ. J was trimmed by 3 bases and V by 5 bases; bases with no gene match: 6. This CDR3 contains 15 residues.

This rearrangement joins TRBV4-3 to TRBJ1-6; D is possibly TRBD1 (6 bases). Germline loops: CDR1 LGHNA, CDR2 YSLEER. With 0 bases removed from V and 8 bases from J, the gap between germline ends came to 11 bases. The CDR3 is made up of 15 amino acids. CDR3 in DNA: TGCGCCAGCAGCCAAGAATGGGGGCTCTATTCACCCCTCCACTTT. Its translation is CASSQEWGLYSPLHF.

The chain employs TRBV30 and TRBJ1-1; D is uncertain. V was shortened by 2 bases and J by 1 base, with 11 bases between the two germline ends. Germline V CDR1 and CDR2: GTSNPN, SVGIG (reference sequence). The CDR3 extends over 14 amino acids. CDR3: CAWSHTIRNTEAFF. CDR3 DNA sequence: TGTGCCTGGAGTCACACGATAAGGAACACTGAAGCTTTCTTT.